This T cell receptor (beta chain) is drawn from a study of cytotoxic CD8 clonotypes in ibrutinib-treated CLL (dated by TCRdb to about 2021). In terms of the full investigation: The cohort had 11 relapsed/refractory and under 16 treatment-naive patients; roughly 18 were IGHV unmutated. Cryopreserved peripheral blood mononuclear cells were obtained prior to treatment, at the time of response, and at either disease progression or sustained remission. Responses were partial in some 24 patients and complete in 2; after median 68 months follow-up, 14 stayed in remission and 12 progressed. All remission and progressive disease samples were collected while patients were still receiving ibrutinib. On average, each sample had approximately 260,000 productive templates and 96,000 or so productive rearrangements. Of the approximately 86 participants in the trial, 25 to 30 had longitudinal samples available. Response samples were obtained after a median of 12 months of treatment, with a range of roughly 6 to 36 months.

Turning to this clone: It has no known antigen specificity. Base qualities are not recorded, but no much larger clone differs from it by a single base.

A MiSeq instrument was used for deep resolution sequencing, which targeted depths ranging from 1 in 1 million up to 1 in 200,000 T cells, with coverage averaging 10x for each clonotype. TCR beta libraries were generated with the immunoSEQ hsTCRB Kit. In the original analysis: ImmunoSEQ Data Assistant and ImmunoSEQ Analyzer were used for data analysis, and V, D and J genes were assigned according to IMGT definitions. Clonality was computed as one minus normalized Shannon entropy of productive rearrangement frequencies, ranging from 0 to 1. Only overrepresented clonotypes making up at least 0.05% of the repertoire of each patient were included in the public clonotype analysis. About twelve repertoires from age-matched healthy donors, obtained from immuneACCESS, served as clonality controls. The table was pulled from immuneACCESS by TCRdb, which kept in-frame rearrangements only. Such tables lose some clones; where checked, under half of the loss comes from unresolved V genes, and the rest has no known cause. From that table come the V and J calls and clone size; the DNA was used to work out D and trimming. The sample records about 130,000 clones, roughly 84% of which are singletons. Of the sample, 3.3% falls within the top ten clones.

The CDR3 starts with the cysteine, ends with the phenylalanine, and has 14 residues. The only DNA kept is the CDR3, 42 bases in frame from the first base. Based on the germline V gene, the CDR1 and CDR2 sequences are SNHLY and FYNNEI. Trimming at the junction amounts to 2 bases on V and 4 bases on J, and the germline ends lie 11 bases apart. The research as a whole found: Baseline clonality was found to be higher than that of age-matched healthy donors and was strongly correlated with circulating CD8+ T-cell counts. Lymph node repertoires were not examined, and the timing of sampling was not matched between patients in sustained remission and those whose disease progressed. Public clonotypes were rare and either shrank or stayed stable during treatment, and the rise in clonality at ibrutinib response reflected expansion of private clonotypes. At ibrutinib response clonality went up, during sustained remission it held steady, and at progression it dropped back toward baseline.

Per the publication, the time point label means: around 2 years on ibrutinib. Approximately 2 micrograms of genomic DNA were extracted from cryopreserved PBMCs for TCR beta library preparation. High-throughput TCR beta sequencing was performed on longitudinal blood samples from CLL patients receiving ibrutinib monotherapy. The patients were enrolled in a single-center, open-label phase 2 trial of ibrutinib monotherapy. The sequence was obtained from a human donor with chronic lymphocytic leukemia. The sample consisted of PBMCs, taken after 24 months of ibrutinib treatment. The chain was built from TRBV2 and TRBJ2-5; the D gene cannot be resolved reliably. The nucleotide sequence is given as TGTGCCAGCAGTGAACTGGGTGGTGGAGAGACCCAGTACTTC. This is translated as CASSELGGGETQYF.